This TCR beta chain emerged from a study of Graves' ophthalmopathy and Graves' hyperthyroidism (dated by TCRdb to the late 2010s). Regarding the complete study: Peripheral blood was collected at initial diagnosis, prior to any treatment. The study used TCR beta repertoire signatures to distinguish Graves' ophthalmopathy from Graves' hyperthyroidism and to predict progression to ophthalmopathy. In total, 135 blood samples were TCR-sequenced: approximately 42 ophthalmopathy, 75 hyperthyroidism and some 17 hyperthyroidism-to-ophthalmopathy patients. A discovery set of 100 or so patients (roughly 41 ophthalmopathy, about 58 stable hyperthyroidism) was enrolled to explore V-J signatures distinguishing ophthalmopathy from hyperthyroidism. For independent validation, a separate cohort was made up of around 18 hyperthyroidism patients plus 17 patients who later progressed from hyperthyroidism to ophthalmopathy. In over 5 hyperthyroidism patients, the T-cell repertoire of thyroid tissue was compared with the T-cell repertoire of blood. Following sample collection, hyperthyroidism patients were given methimazole at a starting dose of 30 mg daily, and ophthalmopathy patients were given high-dose intravenous methylprednisolone. The 95 to 100 discovery patients were randomly split 7:3 into training and test sets. The research as a whole found: The 13-signature model separated ophthalmopathy from stable hyperthyroidism with approximately 90% sensitivity and about 81% specificity in cross-validation, and 80%/75% in the test set. No statistical method was used to set the sample size in advance, and the investigators knew which group each participant was assigned to. Most expanded thyroid clonotypes with a frequency above 0.001 also appeared in blood, which suggests that blood repertoires may reflect the immune response in the thyroid. In validation, the model predicted ophthalmopathy progression with more than 55% sensitivity and about 73% specificity; 12 predicted patients were CT-confirmed with GO in a median of about 6.2 months.

This clonotype occurred many times. No antigen is known for it. No much larger clone exists at a distance of one base, and base qualities are not known. From cysteine to phenylalanine, the CDR3 is 14 amino acids long. Only the CDR3 region is kept as DNA, spanning 42 bases read in frame from base 1. The CDR1 and CDR2 encoded by the germline V gene are SGHAT and FQNNGV. The V end loses 4 bases and the J end loses 6 bases, and a stretch of 13 bases separates them. For repertoire sequencing, the TCR beta CDR3 regions were amplified from RNA transcripts. The first round was an RT-PCR using HTBI primers with the Qiagen OneStep RT-PCR kit, and this first round was followed by a second-round multiplex PCR, then size selection and purification. The libraries underwent paired-end sequencing with 100 bp reads on an Illumina HiSeq2000. The paper's processing steps were these. SOAPnuke was used to process the reads, throwing out any read that had adapters, had uncalled bases, had a mean Phred below 15, or lacked an exact constant-primer or identifier match. High-quality paired reads were merged with COPE v1.2.5. Each unique nucleotide sequence was defined as a clonotype, and clonotypes were aligned to IMGT TRB V, D and J references with MiTCR v1.1. The analysis was limited to V-J combinations with a frequency above 0.0001, which together covered approximately 99% of repertoires. A TCR clonal expansion and chaos score per V-J combination was defined as the ratio of F50 clonal expansion to chaos observed in the TCRdist matrix. Features were reduced by Welch's t-statistics and random forest to over ten V-J combinations, which fed a naive Bayes classifier. The similarity between thyroid and blood repertoires was quantified using the Morisita-Horn index. Using fastp at Q25 and MiXCR, TCRdb reprocessed the public reads and kept productive beta chains. Each entry merges the rows of one CDR3 protein and shows their most common DNA and genes. These V and J calls rely on TCRdb rather than the paper's analysis. This sample is represented by some 400,000 distinct CDR3 sequences; approximately 20% of them were singletons. The ten top clones hold 1.6% of the sample.

Ophthalmopathy patients were characterized by moderately to severely active disease, a Clinical Activity Score of at least 3, a NOSPECS grade of at least 4, and a disease duration under 3 months. Patients with other autoimmune diseases, uncontrolled infections, pregnancy or lactation were excluded. Diagnosis was based on clinical symptoms, serum thyroxine, TRAb, thyroid ultrasound and orbital computed tomography. Ficoll-Paque density gradient centrifugation was used to isolate PBMCs from about 9 ml of fresh peripheral blood. Total RNA was extracted with Trizol reagent and quality-checked on an Agilent 2100 Bioanalyzer.

Input material: peripheral blood. Recombination connected TRBV11-2 to TRBJ1-5; the best D guess is TRBD1, with 5 bases matching. This sequence was found in a woman younger than 35 with Graves' ophthalmopathy. Donor details come from another sample of the same person, matched by shared clones. The CDR3 loop reads CASSSRGGVQPQHF. The DNA reads as follows: TGTGCCAGCAGCTCGCGTGGGGGGGTTCAGCCCCAGCATTTT.